Shown below are 3 T cell receptor beta chains from a single sample sequenced in a study of Graves' ophthalmopathy and Graves' hyperthyroidism. Scientists amplified the TCR beta CDR3 regions from RNA transcripts. Second-round multiplex PCR came after a first-round RT-PCR that employed HTBI primers. TCRdb reprocessed the multiplex PCR reads via MiXCR and lists one record per CDR3 protein. The sample includes around 1,000,000 distinct CDR3 sequences, roughly two fifths seen only once; the top ten take around 10%. Sequencing was done on a sample of peripheral blood or thyroid tissue (not recorded which). The receptors come from an adult man with Graves' hyperthyroidism.

As to this clonotype: A much larger clone lies one base from this, so it may be a read error. The chain links TRBV20-1 to TRBJ1-5; no definite D call. The V gene's germline CDR1 is DFQATT and CDR2 SNEGSKA (reference sequence). The CDR3 consists of 14 residues. The CDR3 reads CSARGVSGNQLQHF. The CDR3 DNA is TGCAGTGCTAGGGGCGTTTCGGGCAATCAGCTCCAGCATTTT.

This clonotype was detected many times. This chain connects TRBV5-5 to TRBJ2-7; 7 bases map to TRBD1. The CDR3 has 14 residues. The V gene end was trimmed by 2 bases and the J gene end by 3 bases; junction bases not matched to a gene: 5. Germline lookup yields CDR1 SGHKS and CDR2 YYEKEE (reference sequence). CDR3 in amino acids: CASSFGTASYEQYF. CDR3 coding DNA: TGTGCCAGCAGCTTTGGGACAGCCAGCTACGAGCAGTACTTC.

This clonotype has at least ten counts. V and J are TRBV5-1 and TRBJ1-6, with D unclear. Trimming left V 0 bases short and J 10 bases short, with 11 bases between. This CDR3 has 14 residues. The V gene's germline CDR1 is SGHRS and CDR2 YFSETQ. This chain's CDR3 is CASSLGIQESPLHF. The CDR3 coding sequence is TGCGCCAGCAGCTTGGGGATTCAAGAGTCACCCCTCCACTTT. The complete variable domain, with remaining parts taken from reference TRBV5-1 and TRBJ1-6, reads KAGVTQTPRYLIKTRGQQVTLSCSPISGHRSVSWYQQTPGQGLQFLFEYFSETQRNKGNFPGRFSGRQFSNSRSEMNVSTLELGDSALYLCASSLGIQESPLHFGNGTRLTVT.